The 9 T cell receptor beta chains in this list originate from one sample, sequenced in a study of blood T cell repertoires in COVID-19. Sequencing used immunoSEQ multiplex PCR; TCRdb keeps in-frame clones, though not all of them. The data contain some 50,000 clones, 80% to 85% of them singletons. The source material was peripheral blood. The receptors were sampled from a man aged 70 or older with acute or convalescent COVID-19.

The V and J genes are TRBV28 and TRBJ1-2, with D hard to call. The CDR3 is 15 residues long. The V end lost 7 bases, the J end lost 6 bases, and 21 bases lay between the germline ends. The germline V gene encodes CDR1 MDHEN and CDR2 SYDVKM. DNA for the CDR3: TGTGCCAGCACCCCACGAGGCGCGACGCCCGATGGCTACACCTTC. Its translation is CASTPRGATPDGYTF.

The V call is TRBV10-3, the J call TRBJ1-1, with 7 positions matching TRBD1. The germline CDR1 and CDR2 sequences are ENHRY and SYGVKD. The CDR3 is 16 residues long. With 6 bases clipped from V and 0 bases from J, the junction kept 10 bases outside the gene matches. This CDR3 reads CAISATLGQMNTEAFF. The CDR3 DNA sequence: TGTGCCATCAGCGCCACCTTGGGACAGATGAACACTGAAGCTTTCTTT.

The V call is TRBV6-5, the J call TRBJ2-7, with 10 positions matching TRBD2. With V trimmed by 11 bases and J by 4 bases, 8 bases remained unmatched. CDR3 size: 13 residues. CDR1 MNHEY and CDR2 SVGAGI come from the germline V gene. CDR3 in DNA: TGTGCCGCACGGACTAGCGGCCTTTACGAGCAGTACTTC. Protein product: CAARTSGLYEQYF.

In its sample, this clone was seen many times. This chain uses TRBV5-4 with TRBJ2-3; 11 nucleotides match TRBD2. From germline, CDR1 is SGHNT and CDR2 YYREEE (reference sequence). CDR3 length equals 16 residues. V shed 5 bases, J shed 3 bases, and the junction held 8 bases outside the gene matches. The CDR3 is CASSLRLAGITDTQYF. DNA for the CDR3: TGTGCCAGCAGTTTAAGACTAGCGGGAATTACAGATACGCAGTATTTT.

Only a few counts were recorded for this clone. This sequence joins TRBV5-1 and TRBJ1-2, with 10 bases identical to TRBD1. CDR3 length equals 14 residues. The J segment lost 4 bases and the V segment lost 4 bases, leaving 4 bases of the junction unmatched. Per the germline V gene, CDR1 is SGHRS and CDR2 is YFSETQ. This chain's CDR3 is CASSPRTGGYGYTF. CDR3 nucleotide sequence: TGCGCCAGCAGCCCAAGGACAGGGGGCTATGGCTACACCTTC.

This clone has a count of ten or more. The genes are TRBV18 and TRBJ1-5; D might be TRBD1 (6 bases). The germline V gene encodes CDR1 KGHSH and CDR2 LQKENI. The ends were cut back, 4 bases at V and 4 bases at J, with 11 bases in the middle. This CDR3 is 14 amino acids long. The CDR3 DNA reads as TGTGCCAGCTCACAACTTGGACAGAATCAGCCCCAGCATTTT. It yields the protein CASSQLGQNQPQHF.

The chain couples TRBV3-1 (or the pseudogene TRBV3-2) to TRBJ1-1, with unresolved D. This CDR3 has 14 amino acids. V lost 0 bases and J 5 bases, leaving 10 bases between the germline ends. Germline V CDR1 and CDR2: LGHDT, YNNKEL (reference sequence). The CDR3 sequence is CASSQDLGRTEAFF. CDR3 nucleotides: TGTGCCAGCAGCCAAGATCTGGGGAGGACTGAAGCTTTCTTT.

The DNA of the CDR3 is TGTGCCAGCAGCGACGGAGGGGGCGGCAGAAACACCATATATTTT. It specifies CASSDGGGGRNTIYF. The chain uses TRBV6-5 and TRBJ1-3; 7 bases are shared with TRBD1. CDR1 is MNHEY, CDR2 SVGAGI, per germline. The CDR3 loop spans 15 amino acids. V was clipped by 6 bases and J by 5 bases; unmatched bases: 10.

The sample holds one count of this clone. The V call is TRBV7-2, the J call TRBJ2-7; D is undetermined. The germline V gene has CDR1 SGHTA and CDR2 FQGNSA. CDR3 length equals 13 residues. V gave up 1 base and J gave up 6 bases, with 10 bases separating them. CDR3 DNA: TGTGCCAGCAGCTTAGAGAAACATGGCGAGCAGTACTTC. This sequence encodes CASSLEKHGEQYF.